This TCR beta chain was identified during a study of blood T cell repertoires in COVID-19. In the study overall: PBMCs, B-cell-depleted T cells, or T cells provided the cDNA or gDNA that made up the material.

The CDR3 contains 17 residues. The germline V gene encodes CDR1 SEHNR and CDR2 FQNEAQ (reference sequence). V lost 5 bases, J lost 9 bases, and 19 bases stayed unmatched. Original processing notes: Counts of nucleated cells, estimated from reference gene primer amplification, were obtained. Only in-frame clones appear in the TCRdb table, and some are missing; sequencing was by immunoSEQ multiplex PCR. The V and J calls and clone size were taken over from that table, and D and trimming were inferred from the DNA. The repertoire holds around 150,000 clones, 70% to 85% seen once, with roughly 9% in the top ten.

The genes are TRBV7-9 and TRBJ2-1; the match to TRBD2 covers 7 bases. The specimen was peripheral blood. The TCR originated in a woman older than 75 in a cohort sampled during active or convalescent COVID-19. The CDR3 reads CASSPRGWRDARGEQFF. The CDR3 DNA reads TGTGCCAGCAGCCCGCGGGGGTGGAGGGACGCACGGGGTGAGCAGTTCTTC. Drawing the rest from reference TRBV7-9 and TRBJ2-1, the complete variable domain is DTGVSQNPRHKITKRGQNVTFRCDPISEHNRLYWYRQTLGQGPEFLTYFQNEAQLEKSRLLSDRFSAERPKGSFSTLEIQRTEQGDSAMYLCASSPRGWRDARGEQFFGPGTRLTVL.